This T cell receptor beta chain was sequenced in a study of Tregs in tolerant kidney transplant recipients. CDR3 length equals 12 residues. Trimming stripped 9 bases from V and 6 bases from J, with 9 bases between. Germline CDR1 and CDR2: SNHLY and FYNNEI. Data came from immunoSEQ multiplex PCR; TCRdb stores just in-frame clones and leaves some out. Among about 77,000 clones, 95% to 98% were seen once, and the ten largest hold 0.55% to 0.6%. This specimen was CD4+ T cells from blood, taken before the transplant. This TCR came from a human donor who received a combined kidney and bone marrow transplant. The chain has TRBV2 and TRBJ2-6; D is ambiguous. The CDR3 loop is CASHLEANVLTF. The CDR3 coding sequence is TGTGCCAGTCATCTAGAGGCCAACGTCCTGACTTTC.